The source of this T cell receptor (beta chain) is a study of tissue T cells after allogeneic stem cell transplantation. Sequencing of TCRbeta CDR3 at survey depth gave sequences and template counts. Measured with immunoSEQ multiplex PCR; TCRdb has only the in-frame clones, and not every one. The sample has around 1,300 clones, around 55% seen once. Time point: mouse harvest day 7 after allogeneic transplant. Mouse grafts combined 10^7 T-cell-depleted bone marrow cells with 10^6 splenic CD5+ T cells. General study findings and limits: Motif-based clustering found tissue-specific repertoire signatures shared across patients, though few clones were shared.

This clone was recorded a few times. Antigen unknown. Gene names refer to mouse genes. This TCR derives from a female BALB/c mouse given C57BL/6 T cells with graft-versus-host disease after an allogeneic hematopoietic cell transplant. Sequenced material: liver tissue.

CDR3 amino acids: CASSLETGTGQLYF. Incomplete CDR3 DNA: TGTGCCAGCAGCTTAGAGACAGGCACCGGGCAGCTCTAC. V usage is TRBV3 and J usage is TRBJ2-2; a weak D match, TRBD1 (6 bases). The observed sequence ends 1 residue before the CDR3 terminus, with the missing tail filled in from the germline J gene. Germline CDR1 is SNHLY and CDR2 is FYNGKV (reference sequence). V lost 1 base and J 4 bases, leaving 7 bases between the germline ends. The CDR3 runs to 14 residues.